This T cell receptor (beta chain) was profiled in a study of blood T cell repertoires in COVID-19. Study overall: The study drew acute and convalescent COVID-19 samples from the United States, Italy and Spain.

Sequencing was performed with immunoSEQ multiplex PCR; in TCRdb, only in-frame clones are kept and a portion is missing. The table has about 300,000 clones, about 85% seen once. The sample holds a few counts of this clone. Germline values: CDR1 GTSNPN, CDR2 SVGIG (reference sequence). V shed 1 base, J shed 6 bases, and the junction held 5 bases outside the gene matches. CDR3 length equals 17 residues. The sample was PBMCs or T cells enriched from blood (not recorded which). The clonotype was recovered from a woman in her 50s who had recovered from COVID-19. This chain links TRBV30 with TRBJ2-2; 16 nucleotides align to TRBD2. The CDR3 spells CAWSASGLAGGPGELFF. The CDR3 nucleotides are TGTGCCTGGAGTGCCTCGGGACTAGCGGGAGGGCCCGGGGAGCTGTTTTTT.